The clone carrying this T cell receptor beta chain was counted ten times or more. Its target is unknown. The sample comes from a study of regulatory T cells in long-lasting Graves disease. The germline V gene encodes CDR1 SGHVS and CDR2 FQNEAQ. Trimming took 5 bases from V and 3 from J; bases not matched to a gene: 10. The CDR3 consists of 16 residues. Findings and caveats of the study: Persistent cases of Graves' showed reduced TCR diversity relative to newly diagnosed patients. TRBV28, TRBJ1-2 and TRBJ2-5 were segments that persistent disease favored.

iRepertoire HTBI primers and Arm-PCR of CDR3 regions built TCR beta libraries. MiXCR was run by TCRdb on the multiplex PCR reads, yielding one entry per CDR3 protein. The table lists about 470,000 distinct CDR3 sequences, about a fifth of them singletons, with around 7% in the top ten. Time point of the sample: persistent/refractory GD, antithyroid drugs over 5 years with positive TRAb. PBMC RNA was the source of the TCR library. The source is a female donor with Graves disease. The J gene is TRBJ2-5, the V gene TRBV7-8; TRBD1 matches 9 bases. Sequenced material: peripheral blood mononuclear cells (PBMCs), taken when the disease was refractory, from a patient treated with antithyroid drugs. The CDR3 loop reads CASSQMDRGIEETQYF. The DNA for the CDR3 is TGTGCCAGCAGCCAGATGGACAGGGGTATAGAAGAGACCCAGTACTTC. Based on the CDR3 plus reference TRBV7-8 and TRBJ2-5, the full variable domain is GAGVSQSPRYKVAKRGQDVALRCDPISGHVSLFWYQQALGQGPEFLTYFQNEAQLDKSGLPSDRFFAERPEGSVSTLKIQRTQQEDSAVYLCASSQMDRGIEETQYFGPGTRLLVL.